This T cell receptor beta chain is from a study of Graves' ophthalmopathy and Graves' hyperthyroidism. Study-level background: The stable label applied to hyperthyroidism with no ophthalmopathy within 18 months of follow-up.

Note on this clonotype: No antigen is known for it.

The study, taken as a whole, reports: Its predictions of ophthalmopathy progression gave the model 65% to 71% sensitivity and 72% to 85% specificity.

Investigators amplified TCR beta CDR3 regions from RNA transcripts. Amplification began with first-round RT-PCR using HTBI primers, then second-round multiplex PCR was performed. TCRdb recomputed calls from the multiplex PCR reads with MiXCR, one row per CDR3 protein. Here the sample spans a few hundred thousand distinct CDR3 sequences, 39% being singletons. Exclusion applied to patients with other autoimmune diseases, uncontrolled infections, pregnancy or lactation. The clonotype comes from an adult man with Graves' hyperthyroidism. The sample consisted of peripheral blood or thyroid tissue (not recorded which).

The CDR3 sequence is CSVEGLAESANTGELFF. CDR3 bases: TGCAGCGTTGAAGGGCTAGCGGAGTCCGCGAACACCGGGGAGCTGTTTTTT. The J gene is TRBJ2-2, the V gene TRBV29-1, with 7 bases matching TRBD2. V trimming: 1 base; J trimming: 0 bases; junction bases outside the gene matches: 8. The CDR3 extends over 17 amino acids. CDR1 is SQVTM and CDR2 is ANQGSEA in the germline V gene.